This T cell receptor (beta chain) stems from a study of T cell responses to AZD1222 COVID-19 vaccine. Germline V gene lookup returns CDR1 GTSNPN and CDR2 SVGIG (reference sequence). V lost 3 bases, J lost 1 base, and 19 bases lay in between. The CDR3 has 16 amino acids. Notes on the study in general: Clonal diversity was possibly underestimated, and white British individuals and females predominated among donors. Only a handful of AZD1222 recipients, several in all, had baseline seropositivity. Spike-specific TCR repertoires showed rising breadth and depth after two AZD1222 doses. Spike-spanning, vaccine-associated CD4 TCRs were dominant at 160-218 and 743-854.

Produced via immunoSEQ multiplex PCR; TCRdb's table is partial and in-frame only. The sample consists of 130,000 to 150,000 clones, 88% of them appearing once. Comments on this clone: The antigen remains unidentified.

J is TRBJ2-7 and V is TRBV30; the D gene is possibly TRBD2 (6 bases). The sequencing here drew on peripheral blood, taken on day 0 of AZD1222 vaccination. The sequence was collected from an adult in good health. The DNA of the CDR3 is TGTGCCTGGAGGAGGCCGGGGCTAGCGAGTTCCTACGAGCAGTACTTC. This translates into CAWRRPGLASSYEQYF.